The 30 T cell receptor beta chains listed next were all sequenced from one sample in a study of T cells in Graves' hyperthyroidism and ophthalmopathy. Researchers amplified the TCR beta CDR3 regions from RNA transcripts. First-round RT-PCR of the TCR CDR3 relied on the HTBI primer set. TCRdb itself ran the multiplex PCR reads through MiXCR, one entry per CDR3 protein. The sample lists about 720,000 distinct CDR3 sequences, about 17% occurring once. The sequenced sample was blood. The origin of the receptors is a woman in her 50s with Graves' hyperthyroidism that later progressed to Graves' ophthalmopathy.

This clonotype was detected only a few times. DNA of the CDR3: TGTGCCAGCAGCCCTCGGACAGGGCATACCAACTATGGCTACACCTTC. The encoded protein is CASSPRTGHTNYGYTF. This chain uses TRBV3-1 with TRBJ1-2; 8 bases are a match to TRBD1. Germline V gene sequence: CDR1 LGHDT, CDR2 YNNKEL (reference sequence). This CDR3 is 16 amino acids long. The junction had 9 bases not matched to a gene; V was cut back by 4 bases and J by 2 bases. The entire variable domain, with the rest obtained from reference TRBV3-1 and TRBJ1-2, is as follows: DTAVSQTPKYLVTQMGNDKSIKCEQNLGHDTMYWYKQDSKKFLKIMFSYNNKELIINETVPNRFSPKSPDKAHLNLHINSLELGDSAVYFCASSPRTGHTNYGYTFGSGTRLTVV.

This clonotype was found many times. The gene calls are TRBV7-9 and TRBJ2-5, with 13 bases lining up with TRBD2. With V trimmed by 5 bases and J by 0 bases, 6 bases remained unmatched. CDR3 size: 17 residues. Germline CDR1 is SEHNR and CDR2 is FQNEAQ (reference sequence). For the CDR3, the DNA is TGTGCCAGCAGCGGAGGGACTAGCGGGGCGTACCAAGAGACCCAGTACTTC. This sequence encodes CASSGGTSGAYQETQYF.

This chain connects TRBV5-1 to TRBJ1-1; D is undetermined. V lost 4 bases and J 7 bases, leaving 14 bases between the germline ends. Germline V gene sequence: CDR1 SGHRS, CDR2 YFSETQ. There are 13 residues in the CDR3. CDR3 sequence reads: CASSLGVAGEAFF. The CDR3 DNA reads TGCGCCAGCAGCCTCGGGGTGGCGGGTGAAGCTTTCTTT. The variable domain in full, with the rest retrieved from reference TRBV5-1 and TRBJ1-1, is KAGVTQTPRYLIKTRGQQVTLSCSPISGHRSVSWYQQTPGQGLQFLFEYFSETQRNKGNFPGRFSGRQFSNSRSEMNVSTLELGDSALYLCASSLGVAGEAFFGQGTRLTVV.

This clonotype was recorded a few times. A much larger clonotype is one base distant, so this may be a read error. The CDR3 here is CSARDPNGGAYNEQFF. CDR3 DNA: TGCAGTGCTAGAGACCCTAACGGGGGGGCCTACAATGAGCAGTTCTTC. This chain links TRBV20-1 with TRBJ2-1, with 8 nucleotides matching TRBD2. The V gene end was trimmed by 0 bases and the J gene end by 2 bases; junction bases not matched to a gene: 6. The germline V gene encodes CDR1 DFQATT and CDR2 SNEGSKA (reference sequence). CDR3 length: 16 amino acids.

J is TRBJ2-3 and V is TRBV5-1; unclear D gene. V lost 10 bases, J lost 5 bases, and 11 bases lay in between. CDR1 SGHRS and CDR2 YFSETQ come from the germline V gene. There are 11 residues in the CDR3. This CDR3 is CARDLEDTQYF. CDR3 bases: TGCGCCCGCGACCTGGAAGATACGCAGTATTTT.

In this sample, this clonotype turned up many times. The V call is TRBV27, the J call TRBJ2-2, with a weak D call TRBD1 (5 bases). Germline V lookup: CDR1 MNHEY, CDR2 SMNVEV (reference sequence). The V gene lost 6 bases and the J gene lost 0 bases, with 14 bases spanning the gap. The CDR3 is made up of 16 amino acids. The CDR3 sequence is CASRPHRISNTGELFF. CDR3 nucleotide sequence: TGTGCCAGCAGACCACACAGGATCTCGAACACCGGGGAGCTGTTTTTT.

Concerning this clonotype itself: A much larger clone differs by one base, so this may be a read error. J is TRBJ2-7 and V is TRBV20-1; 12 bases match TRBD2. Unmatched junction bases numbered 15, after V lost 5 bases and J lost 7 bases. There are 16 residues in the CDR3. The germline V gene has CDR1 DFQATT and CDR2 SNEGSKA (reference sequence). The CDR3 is CSASGASGGALNEQYF. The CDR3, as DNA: TGCAGTGCTTCTGGGGCTAGCGGGGGGGCCTTGAATGAGCAGTACTTC.

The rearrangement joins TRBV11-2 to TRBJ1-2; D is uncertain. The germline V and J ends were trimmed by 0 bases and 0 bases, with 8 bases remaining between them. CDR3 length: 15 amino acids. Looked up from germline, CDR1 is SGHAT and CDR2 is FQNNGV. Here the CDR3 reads CASSLDQVTNYGYTF. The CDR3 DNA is TGTGCCAGCAGCTTAGATCAGGTCACTAACTATGGCTACACCTTC.

The CDR3 region is CASSYLIAGAPGELFF. Here the CDR3 DNA reads TGTGCCAGCAGTTACCTTATAGCGGGGGCCCCCGGGGAGCTGTTTTTT. V gene TRBV6-5 combines with J gene TRBJ2-2; TRBD2 matches at 9 bases. With V trimmed by 2 bases and J by 6 bases, 7 bases remained unmatched. The germline CDR1 and CDR2 sequences are MNHEY and SVGAGI. This CDR3 spans 16 amino acids.

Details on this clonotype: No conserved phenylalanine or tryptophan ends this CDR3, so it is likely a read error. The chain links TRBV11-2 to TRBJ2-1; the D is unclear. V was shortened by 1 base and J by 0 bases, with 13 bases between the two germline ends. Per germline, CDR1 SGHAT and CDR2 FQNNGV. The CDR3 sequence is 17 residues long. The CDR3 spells CASSLVPIQSSYNEQFP. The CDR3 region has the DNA TGTGCCAGCAGCTTAGTCCCTATACAGAGCTCCTACAATGAGCAGTTCCCC.

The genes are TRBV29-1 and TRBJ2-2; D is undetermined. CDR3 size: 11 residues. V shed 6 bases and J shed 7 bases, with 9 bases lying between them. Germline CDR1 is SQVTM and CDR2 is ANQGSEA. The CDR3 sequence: CSVGAGGELFF. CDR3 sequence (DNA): TGCAGCGTCGGAGCAGGCGGGGAGCTGTTTTTT.

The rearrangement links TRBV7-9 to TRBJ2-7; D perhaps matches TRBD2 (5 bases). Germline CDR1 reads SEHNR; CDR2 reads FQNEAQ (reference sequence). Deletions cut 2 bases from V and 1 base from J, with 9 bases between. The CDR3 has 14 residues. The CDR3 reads CASSLLGRSYEQYF. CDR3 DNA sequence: TGTGCCAGCAGCTTATTGGGGAGATCCTACGAGCAGTACTTC.

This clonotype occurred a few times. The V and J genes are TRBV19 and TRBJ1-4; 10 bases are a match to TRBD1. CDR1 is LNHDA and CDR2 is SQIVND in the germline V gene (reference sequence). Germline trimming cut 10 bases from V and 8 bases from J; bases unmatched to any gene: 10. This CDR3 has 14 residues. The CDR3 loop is CATRDRGSSEKLFF. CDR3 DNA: TGTGCCACTCGGGACAGGGGAAGTTCCGAAAAACTGTTTTTT.

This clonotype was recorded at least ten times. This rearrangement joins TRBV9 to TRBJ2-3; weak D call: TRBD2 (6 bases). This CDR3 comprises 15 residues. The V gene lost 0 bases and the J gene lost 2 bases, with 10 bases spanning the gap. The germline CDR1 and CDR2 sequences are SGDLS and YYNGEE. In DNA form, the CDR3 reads TGTGCCAGCAGCGTAGGCGGGACGCCCACAGATACGCAGTATTTT. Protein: CASSVGGTPTDTQYF.

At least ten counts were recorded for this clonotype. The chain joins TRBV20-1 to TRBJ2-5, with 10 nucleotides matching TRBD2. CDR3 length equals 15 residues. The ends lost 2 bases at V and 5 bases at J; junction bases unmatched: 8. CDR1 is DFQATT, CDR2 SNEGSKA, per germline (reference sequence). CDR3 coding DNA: TGCAGTGCTAGACCTCCTAGCGGGGGTTTTGAGACCCAGTACTTC. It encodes CSARPPSGGFETQYF.

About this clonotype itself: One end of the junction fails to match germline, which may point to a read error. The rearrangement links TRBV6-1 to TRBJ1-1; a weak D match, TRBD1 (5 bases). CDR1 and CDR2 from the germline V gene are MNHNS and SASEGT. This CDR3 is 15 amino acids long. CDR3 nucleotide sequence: TGTGCCAGCAGACGGGACGGAGGGCCCTACACTGAAGCTTCCTTT. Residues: CASRRDGGPYTEASF.

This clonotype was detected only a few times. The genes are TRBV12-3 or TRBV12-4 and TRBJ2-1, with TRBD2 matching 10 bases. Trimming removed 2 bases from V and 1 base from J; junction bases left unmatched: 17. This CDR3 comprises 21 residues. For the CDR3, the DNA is TGTGCCAGCAGTTTACCCCTTCCCCTAGCGGGGGCACCCCGATCCTACAATGAGCAGTTCTTC. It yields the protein CASSLPLPLAGAPRSYNEQFF.

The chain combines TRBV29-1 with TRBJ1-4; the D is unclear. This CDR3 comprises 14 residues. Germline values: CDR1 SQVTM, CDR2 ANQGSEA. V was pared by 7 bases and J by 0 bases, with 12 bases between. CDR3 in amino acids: CSAEVTSTNEKLFF. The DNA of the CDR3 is TGCAGCGCCGAGGTAACATCAACTAATGAAAAACTGTTTTTT.

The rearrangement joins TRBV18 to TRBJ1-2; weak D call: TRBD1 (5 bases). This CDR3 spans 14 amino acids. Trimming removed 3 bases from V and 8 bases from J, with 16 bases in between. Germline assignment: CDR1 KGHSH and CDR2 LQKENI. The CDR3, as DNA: TGTGCCAGCTCACCCACCAAGGAGGGGTGGGGCTACACCTTC. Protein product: CASSPTKEGWGYTF.

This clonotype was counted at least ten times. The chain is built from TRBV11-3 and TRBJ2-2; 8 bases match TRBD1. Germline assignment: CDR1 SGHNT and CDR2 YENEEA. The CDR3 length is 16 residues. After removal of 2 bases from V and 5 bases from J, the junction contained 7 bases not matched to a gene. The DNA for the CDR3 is TGTGCCAGCAGCTTATTTACAGGGGGTAGGACCGGGGAGCTGTTTTTT. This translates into CASSLFTGGRTGELFF.

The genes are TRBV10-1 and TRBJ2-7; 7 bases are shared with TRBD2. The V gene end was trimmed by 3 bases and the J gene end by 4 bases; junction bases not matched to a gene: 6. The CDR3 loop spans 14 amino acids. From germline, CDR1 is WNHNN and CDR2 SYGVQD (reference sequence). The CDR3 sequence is CASSDSREGYEQYF. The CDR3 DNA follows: TGCGCCAGCAGTGATTCCAGGGAGGGATACGAGCAGTACTTC.

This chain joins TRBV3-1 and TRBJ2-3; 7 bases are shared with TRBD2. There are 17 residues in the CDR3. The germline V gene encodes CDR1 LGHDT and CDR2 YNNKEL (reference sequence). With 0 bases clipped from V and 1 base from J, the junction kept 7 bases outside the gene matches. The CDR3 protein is CASSQEVAGVRTDTQYF. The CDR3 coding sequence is TGTGCCAGCAGCCAAGAGGTGGCGGGGGTCCGCACAGATACGCAGTATTTT.

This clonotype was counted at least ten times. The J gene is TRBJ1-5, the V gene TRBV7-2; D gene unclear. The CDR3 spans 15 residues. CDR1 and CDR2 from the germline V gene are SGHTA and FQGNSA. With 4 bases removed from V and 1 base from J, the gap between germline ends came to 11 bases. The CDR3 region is CASSSRSDSNQPQHF. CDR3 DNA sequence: TGTGCCAGCAGCTCCCGATCCGACAGCAATCAGCCCCAGCATTTT. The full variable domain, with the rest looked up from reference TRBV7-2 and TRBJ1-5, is GAGVSQSPSNKVTEKGKDVELRCDPISGHTALYWYRQSLGQGLEFLIYFQGNSAPDKSGLPSDRFSAERTGGSVSTLTIQRTQQEDSAVYLCASSSRSDSNQPQHFGDGTRLSIL.

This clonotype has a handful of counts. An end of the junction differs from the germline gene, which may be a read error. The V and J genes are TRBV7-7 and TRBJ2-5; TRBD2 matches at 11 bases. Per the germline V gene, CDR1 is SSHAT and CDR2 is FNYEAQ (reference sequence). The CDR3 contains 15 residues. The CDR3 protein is CASSLGLAGLETQYF. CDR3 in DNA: TGTGCTAGCAGCTTAGGACTAGCGGGTCTAGAGACCCAGTACTTC.

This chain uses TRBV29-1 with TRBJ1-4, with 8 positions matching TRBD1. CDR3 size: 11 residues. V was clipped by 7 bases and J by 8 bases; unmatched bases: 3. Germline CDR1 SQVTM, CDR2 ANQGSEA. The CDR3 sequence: CSGRTGEKLFF. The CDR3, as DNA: TGCAGCGGCCGGACAGGGGAAAAACTGTTTTTT.

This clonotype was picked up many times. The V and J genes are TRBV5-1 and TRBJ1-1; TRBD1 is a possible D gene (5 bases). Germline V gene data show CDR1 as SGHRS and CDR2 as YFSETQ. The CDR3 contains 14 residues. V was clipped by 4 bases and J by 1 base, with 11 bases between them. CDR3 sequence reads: CASSRDLPNTEAFF. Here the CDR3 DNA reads TGCGCCAGCAGCCGGGACTTGCCGAACACTGAAGCTTTCTTT.

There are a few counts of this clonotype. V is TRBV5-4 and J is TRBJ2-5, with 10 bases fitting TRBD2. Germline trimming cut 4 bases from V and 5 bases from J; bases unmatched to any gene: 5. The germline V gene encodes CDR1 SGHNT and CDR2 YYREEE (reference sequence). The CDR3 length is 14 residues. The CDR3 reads CASSQGLAPETQYF. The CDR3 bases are TGTGCCAGCAGCCAGGGACTAGCGCCGGAGACCCAGTACTTC.

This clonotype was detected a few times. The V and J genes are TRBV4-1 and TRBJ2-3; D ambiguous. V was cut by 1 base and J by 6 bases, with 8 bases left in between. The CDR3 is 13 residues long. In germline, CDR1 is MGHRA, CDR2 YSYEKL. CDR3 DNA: TGCGCCAGCAGCCAAGTGCCCAGGGATACGCAGTATTTT. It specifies CASSQVPRDTQYF.

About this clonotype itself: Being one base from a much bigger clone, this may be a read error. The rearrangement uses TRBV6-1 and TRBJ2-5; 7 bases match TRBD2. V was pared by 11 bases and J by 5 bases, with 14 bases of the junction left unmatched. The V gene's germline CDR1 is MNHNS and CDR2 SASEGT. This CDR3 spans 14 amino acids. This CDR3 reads CAGGGGGNRETQYF. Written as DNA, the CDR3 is TGTGCCGGGGGGGGGGGGGGGAACAGGGAGACCCAGTACTTC.

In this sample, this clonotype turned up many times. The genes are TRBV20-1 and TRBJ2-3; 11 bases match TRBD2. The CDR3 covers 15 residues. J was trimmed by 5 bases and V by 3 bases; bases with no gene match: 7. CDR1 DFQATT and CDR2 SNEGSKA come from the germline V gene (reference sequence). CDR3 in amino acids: CSASVIAGGLDTQYF. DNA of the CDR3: TGCAGTGCTAGTGTGATAGCGGGGGGGTTAGATACGCAGTATTTT.